This T cell receptor (beta chain) was found in a study of regulatory T cells in long-lasting Graves disease. Sample time point: newly diagnosed GD, antithyroid drugs for less than 3 months. PBMCs were the source of the RNA used for TCR sequencing. The V gene lost 0 bases and the J gene lost 3 bases, with 5 bases spanning the gap. The CDR3 spans 13 residues. Germline V gene lookup returns CDR1 LNHNV and CDR2 YYDKDF (reference sequence). Sequencing libraries for TCR beta were prepared with iRepertoire HTBI primers and Arm-PCR of CDR3 regions. TCRdb re-called the multiplex PCR reads with MiXCR, one entry per CDR3 protein. Of 680,000 or so distinct CDR3 sequences listed, roughly 15% are singletons. This sample was shared with a second study, whose subject was T cells in Graves' hyperthyroidism and ophthalmopathy. Turning to that study: Newly diagnosed hyperthyroidism, duration under 2 months, in patients aged 18 to 65.

The TCR sequence derives from a woman aged 30 to 39 with Graves disease. V is TRBV15 and J is TRBJ2-5; D not resolved. Specimen: peripheral blood mononuclear cells (PBMCs), collected at new diagnosis, from a patient treated with antithyroid drugs. The DNA of the CDR3 is TGTGCCACCAGCAGAGACAGCAAAGAGACCCAGTACTTC. Protein: CATSRDSKETQYF.